These 19 T cell receptor beta chains originate from one sample sequenced in a study of blood T cells in healthy people across ages. For the second PCR, which ran for 7 to 11 cycles, a sample-barcoded 5' primer and a J-beta primer mix were used. TCRdb re-analysed the 5' RACE reads in MiXCR, keeping a single row per CDR3 protein. The repertoire consists of approximately 1,000,000 distinct CDR3 sequences, with under 45% occurring once and the leading ten covering 18%. The sample consisted of blood. These receptors were collected from an older woman in good health.

This clonotype was seen repeatedly, ten times or more. This chain connects TRBV2 to TRBJ2-1, with TRBD2 matching 7 bases. Germline loops: CDR1 SNHLY, CDR2 FYNNEI. The length of the CDR3 is 17 residues. Losses at the gene ends were 4 bases for V and 5 bases for J; bases not matched to a gene: 14. The CDR3: CASSGRLARPLDNEQFF. The CDR3 DNA is TGTGCCAGCAGTGGAAGACTAGCCCGACCCCTAGACAATGAGCAGTTCTTC.

This clonotype turned up a few times. CDR3 bases: TGTGCCAGCAGTTTATGGTCGGCGGGACCAAGCTCCTACGAGCAGTACTTC. Translating it yields CASSLWSAGPSSYEQYF. The chain carries TRBV28 and TRBJ2-7; TRBD2 might be the D (6 bases). Between the trimmed V and J ends, which lost 0 bases and 0 bases, there was a span of 15 bases. This CDR3 is 17 amino acids long. Germline V gene lookup returns CDR1 MDHEN and CDR2 SYDVKM.

This clonotype was seen once. The CDR3 protein is CASSLGLAGGRPYF. Written as DNA, the CDR3 is TGTGCCAGCAGCCTCGGACTAGCGGGAGGGCGCCCGTATTTT. The chain carries TRBV11-3 and TRBJ2-3, with 15 bases aligning to TRBD2. The ends lost 5 bases at V and 14 bases at J; junction bases unmatched: 8. The CDR3 contains 14 residues. The germline V gene has CDR1 SGHNT and CDR2 YENEEA.

The chain uses TRBV7-7 and TRBJ2-3; D possibly corresponds to TRBD1 (5 bases). The ends were cut back, 5 bases at V and 6 bases at J, with 12 bases in the middle. This CDR3 has 13 residues. In germline, CDR1 is SSHAT, CDR2 FNYEAQ (reference sequence). This chain's CDR3 is CASSRTPQDTQYF. The CDR3 nucleotides read TGTGCCAGCAGCAGGACACCTCAGGATACGCAGTATTTT.

This chain connects TRBV4-2 to TRBJ2-6; perhaps TRBD1 as D (5 bases). V lost 3 bases to trimming and J lost 0 bases, with 18 bases between them. Per the germline V gene, CDR1 is LGHNA and CDR2 is YNFKEQ. The CDR3 sequence is 19 residues long. CDR3 residues: CASSQGTGQTHSGANVLTF. The CDR3 DNA reads as TGTGCCAGCAGCCAGGGAACTGGACAAACTCACTCTGGGGCCAACGTCCTGACTTTC.

The gene calls are TRBV20-1 and TRBJ2-1, with 14 positions matching TRBD2. Trimming at V came to 6 bases and at J to 7 bases, leaving 11 bases not matched to a gene. CDR1 DFQATT and CDR2 SNEGSKA come from the germline V gene (reference sequence). The CDR3 is made up of 16 amino acids. The CDR3 loop is CSAPTSGRAWGNEQFF. The CDR3 DNA sequence: TGCAGTGCCCCGACTAGCGGGAGGGCCTGGGGGAATGAGCAGTTCTTC.

This clonotype has ten or more counts. This could be a read error, since a much larger clone is one nucleotide away. The chain carries TRBV7-4 and TRBJ1-6; no clear D gene. The V gene lost 5 bases and the J gene lost 7 bases, with 18 bases spanning the gap. Germline lookup yields CDR1 SGHVT and CDR2 SQSDAQ. The CDR3 has 16 amino acids. The CDR3 reads CASSHAWRGWNSPLHF. In nucleotides, the CDR3 is TGTGCCAGCAGCCATGCCTGGCGTGGTTGGAATTCACCCCTCCACTTT.

The chain combines TRBV11-1 with TRBJ2-3, with 8 bases matching TRBD2. Germline V gene data show CDR1 as SGHAT and CDR2 as FQDESV (reference sequence). This CDR3 spans 18 amino acids. J gave up 4 bases and V 5 bases, and 17 bases lay outside the gene matches. The CDR3 is CASSHPSGGRAGADTQYF. The CDR3, as DNA: TGTGCCAGCAGCCATCCTAGCGGTGGACGAGCGGGAGCAGATACGCAGTATTTT.

This clonotype came up many times. The chain couples TRBV29-1 to TRBJ2-7; no clear D. Germline CDR1 reads SQVTM; CDR2 reads ANQGSEA. This CDR3 comprises 15 residues. V gave up 1 base and J gave up 2 bases, with 15 bases separating them. CDR3 sequence (DNA): TGCAGCGTTGAAGTTCCTAGTCATATAACCTACGAGCAGTACTTC. This encodes CSVEVPSHITYEQYF.

The V call is TRBV5-1, the J call TRBJ2-5, with D possibly TRBD1 on 6 matching bases. This CDR3 is built from 14 residues. CDR1 SGHRS and CDR2 YFSETQ come from the germline V gene. Trimming shortened V by 4 bases and J by 4 bases, and 14 bases separated the two germline ends. DNA of the CDR3: TGCGCCAGCAGCCTCCATGTAGGGGGAGAGACCCAGTACTTC. Protein product: CASSLHVGGETQYF.

J is TRBJ2-7 and V is TRBV5-1; D not certain. The CDR3 is 14 residues long. With 1 base removed from V and 0 bases from J, the gap between germline ends came to 8 bases. The V gene's germline CDR1 is SGHRS and CDR2 YFSETQ. The CDR3 DNA sequence: TGCGCCAGCAGCTTGTATAGGTCCTCCTACGAGCAGTACTTC. Translated, it gives CASSLYRSSYEQYF.

This clonotype showed up just once. A read error may account for a junction end that differs from germline. The chain uses TRBV25-1 and TRBJ1-2, with D possibly TRBD1 on 6 matching bases. This CDR3 has 15 amino acids. Per the germline V gene, CDR1 is MGHDK and CDR2 is SYGVNS. The CDR3: CTSSEPGGLNYGYTF. The CDR3 coding sequence is TGTACCAGCAGTGAACCCGGGGGCCTTAACTATGGTTACACCTTC.

The rearrangement uses TRBV6-1 and TRBJ2-7; D is unclear. This CDR3 is 12 amino acids long. V lost 7 bases and J 4 bases, leaving 11 bases between the germline ends. CDR1 is MNHNS, CDR2 SASEGT, per germline. As DNA, the CDR3 is TGTGCCAGCATTTCGTACGGGTACGAGCAGTACTTC. The encoded protein is CASISYGYEQYF.

This clonotype has more than one count but fewer than ten. The chain carries TRBV5-5 and TRBJ2-5; D ambiguous. V was pared by 2 bases and J by 2 bases, with 13 bases between. The CDR3 has 15 residues. Germline V gene lookup returns CDR1 SGHKS and CDR2 YYEKEE (reference sequence). The CDR3 reads CASSFNTLSQETQYF. The CDR3 DNA reads as TGTGCCAGCAGCTTCAACACACTCTCTCAAGAGACCCAGTACTTC.

The genes are TRBV12-3 or TRBV12-4 and TRBJ2-1; no firm D call. Deletions cut 3 bases from V and 6 bases from J, with 12 bases between. The CDR3 totals 14 residues. CDR3 sequence: CASSLDSTGNEQFF. In DNA, the CDR3 is TGTGCCAGCAGTTTGGATTCGACCGGCAATGAGCAGTTCTTC.

The count of this clonotype is one. This chain uses TRBV29-1 with TRBJ2-2; no definite D call. CDR1 is SQVTM, CDR2 ANQGSEA, per germline. The V gene lost 6 bases and the J gene lost 6 bases, with 8 bases spanning the gap. This CDR3 is built from 11 residues. This CDR3 is CSVGISGELFF. The CDR3 DNA is TGCAGCGTGGGTATCTCCGGGGAGCTGTTTTTT.

The chain uses TRBV15 and TRBJ1-2; D is ambiguous. The V gene lost 1 base and the J gene lost 3 bases, with 3 bases spanning the gap. Germline CDR1 LNHNV, CDR2 YYDKDF (reference sequence). CDR3 length equals 12 residues. The chain's CDR3 is CATSRADYGYTF. CDR3 coding DNA: TGTGCCACCAGCAGAGCGGACTATGGCTACACCTTC.

This chain uses TRBV6-6 with TRBJ1-1; TRBD1 matches at 8 bases. The CDR3 spans 14 residues. Unmatched junction bases numbered 10, after V lost 6 bases and J lost 7 bases. Per germline, CDR1 MNHNY and CDR2 SVGAGI (reference sequence). CDR3 in DNA: TGTGCCAGCAGAAAGACAGGGGAGTATATTGAAGCTTTCTTT. Protein: CASRKTGEYIEAFF.

This chain connects TRBV18 to TRBJ1-2, with D perhaps TRBD1 (6 bases). Trimming took 3 bases from V and 8 from J, leaving 13 bases between them. The CDR3 runs to 13 residues. CDR1 is KGHSH, CDR2 LQKENI, per germline. CDR3 DNA: TGTGCCAGCTCACCTTTGGACAGTCGGGGCTACACCTTC. Amino acid sequence: CASSPLDSRGYTF. Using reference TRBV18 and TRBJ1-2 for the parts outside the CDR3, the full variable domain is NAGVMQNPRHLVRRRGQEARLRCSPMKGHSHVYWYRQLPEEGLKFMVYLQKENIIDESGMPKERFSAEFPKEGPSILRIQQVVRGDSAAYFCASSPLDSRGYTFGSGTRLTVV.